This T cell receptor (beta chain) was sequenced during a study of control samples from healthy donors and cancer patients. With V trimmed by 6 bases and J by 2 bases, 6 bases remained unmatched. This CDR3 is 16 amino acids long. Germline V gives CDR1 KGHDR, CDR2 SFDVKD. The repertoire was sequenced with immunoSEQ multiplex PCR; TCRdb's copy has only in-frame clones and lacks some. The sample lists 140,000 or so clones, more than 85% occurring once. The clonotype originates from a man aged 25 to 40 in good health. Sequencing was carried out using blood. This chain joins TRBV24-1 and TRBJ2-2; 9 bases match TRBD1. CDR3 in DNA: TGTGCCACCAGTCCGGGGACAGGGCAAAACACCGGGGAGCTGTTTTTT. Its protein product is CATSPGTGQNTGELFF.